The rows below give T cell receptor beta chains drawn from one sample of a study of blood T cell repertoires in COVID-19. The assay was immunoSEQ multiplex PCR, and TCRdb's table has in-frame clones only and misses some. Among roughly 20,000 clones listed, around nine tenths were seen once. The sequenced sample was peripheral blood. The receptors shown here come from a man in his 70s with active COVID-19. CDR3s include the opening cysteine and the closing phenylalanine or tryptophan. The D gene is left open where the match is weak. Clone size appears in some rows only: once, few, many, or a class for an expanded clone.

J gene,V gene,D gene,clone size,CDR3 protein,CDR3 DNA
TRBJ1-5,TRBV19,TRBD1,-,CASSIGQGTQPQHF,TGTGCCAGTAGTATAGGACAGGGAACTCAGCCCCAGCATTTT
TRBJ1-1,TRBV19,-,-,CASSNRVSSGTEAFF,TGTGCCAGTAGTAACCGGGTCTCGAGCGGTACTGAAGCTTTCTTT
TRBJ2-7,TRBV7-2,TRBD1,-,CASSLGQGRNEQYF,TGTGCCAGCAGCTTAGGACAGGGGAGGAACGAGCAGTACTTC
TRBJ1-2,TRBV6-5,TRBD1,-,CASRVGQNYGYTF,TGTGCCAGCAGGGTGGGACAGAACTATGGCTACACCTTC
TRBJ2-1,TRBV11-1,TRBD2,-,CASSRLAINEQFF,TGTGCCAGCAGCCGACTAGCAATCAATGAGCAGTTCTTC
TRBJ1-5,TRBV5-1,TRBD1,once,CASSLQGVGQPQHF,TGCGCCAGCAGCCTACAGGGGGTGGGTCAGCCCCAGCATTTT
TRBJ1-2,TRBV11-2,-,-,CASSPGSPDSLYGYTF,TGTGCCAGCAGCCCAGGAAGCCCGGACAGTTTATATGGCTACACCTTC
TRBJ1-3,TRBV5-1,-,-,CASSLDPGVQGNTIYF,TGCGCCAGCAGCTTGGACCCGGGGGTGCAGGGAAACACCATATATTTT
TRBJ1-1,TRBV2,TRBD1,-,CASSEGTGKVGAEAFF,TGTGCCAGCAGTGAAGGGACAGGGAAAGTAGGGGCTGAAGCTTTCTTT
TRBJ2-3,TRBV6-5,TRBD2,-,CASSYTPGGRADTQYF,TGTGCCAGCAGTTACACCCCGGGAGGGCGGGCAGATACGCAGTATTTT
TRBJ2-7,TRBV4-1,TRBD1,-,CASSQNRGDSYEQYF,TGCGCCAGCAGCCAAAACAGGGGTGATTCCTACGAGCAGTACTTC
TRBJ1-2,TRBV9,TRBD1,-,CASSRDGQGARGGYTF,TGTGCCAGCAGCCGCGATGGACAGGGCGCTAGGGGTGGCTACACCTTC
TRBJ2-2,TRBV2,TRBD1,-,CASPAKQGDTGELFF,TGTGCCAGCCCTGCTAAGCAGGGGGACACCGGGGAGCTGTTTTTT
TRBJ1-4,TRBV11-3,-,-,CASSLEPTANEKLFF,TGTGCCAGCAGCTTAGAGCCTACAGCTAATGAAAAACTGTTTTTT
TRBJ1-1,TRBV5-1,TRBD1,-,CASSTGQDRRNTEAFF,TGCGCCAGCAGCACAGGACAGGACCGCCGGAACACTGAAGCTTTCTTT
TRBJ2-5,TRBV2,TRBD2,-,CASSIMGTRSSGETQYF,TGTGCCAGCTCCATCATGGGGACTAGGTCGTCGGGAGAGACCCAGTACTTC
TRBJ2-4,TRBV11-2,-,-,CASSLDLGASGDIQYF,TGTGCCAGCAGCTTAGATCTTGGAGCTTCGGGGGACATTCAGTACTTC
TRBJ2-1,TRBV9,-,-,CASSVGNRREQFF,TGTGCCAGCAGCGTAGGGAATCGGAGGGAGCAGTTCTTC
TRBJ2-1,TRBV7-3,-,-,CASSLIGGPLNEQFF,TGTGCCAGCAGCTTAATCGGGGGGCCTTTAAATGAGCAGTTCTTC
TRBJ2-2,TRBV10-3,TRBD2,-,CAIRTGTSGTGELFF,TGTGCCATCAGAACCGGGACTAGCGGCACCGGGGAGCTGTTTTTT
TRBJ1-3,TRBV11-2,-,-,CASSLSGVSGNTIYF,TGTGCCAGCAGCCTCTCAGGGGTGTCTGGAAACACCATATATTTT
TRBJ1-4,TRBV25-1,TRBD1,-,CASSGDSEKLFF,TGTGCCAGCAGTGGGGACAGTGAAAAACTGTTTTTT
TRBJ2-1,TRBV23-1,-,-,CASSQSFGQNYNEQFF,TGCGCCAGCAGTCAATCTTTTGGACAGAATTACAATGAGCAGTTCTTC
TRBJ1-4,TRBV6-6,-,-,CASSYFGGVEKLFF,TGTGCCAGCAGTTACTTCGGGGGGGTTGAAAAACTGTTTTTT
TRBJ1-1,TRBV3-1/TRBV3-2,-,-,CASSRGLNTEAFF,TGTGCCAGCAGCCGGGGCCTTAACACTGAAGCTTTCTTT
TRBJ2-7,TRBV4-1,-,-,CASSQHRTAYEQYF,TGCGCCAGCAGCCAACACCGGACTGCCTACGAGCAGTACTTC
TRBJ2-7,TRBV12-3/TRBV12-4,-,large,CASSSSGYEQYF,TGTGCCAGCAGTTCGTCCGGCTACGAGCAGTACTTC
TRBJ1-1,TRBV7-8,-,-,CASSLVLRQVGSTEAFF,TGTGCCAGCAGCTTAGTCCTCCGACAGGTTGGGAGCACTGAAGCTTTCTTT
TRBJ2-3,TRBV12-5,TRBD1,-,CASGPGTGGGDTQYF,TGTGCTAGTGGCCCCGGGACAGGGGGGGGAGATACGCAGTATTTT
TRBJ1-1,TRBV12-3/TRBV12-4,-,once,CASARDTNTEAFF,TGTGCCAGCGCCCGGGACACGAACACTGAAGCTTTCTTT
TRBJ2-3,TRBV4-1,TRBD1,-,CASTLNQGADTQYF,TGCGCCAGCACCCTTAACCAGGGGGCGGATACGCAGTATTTT
TRBJ2-2,TRBV15,TRBD2,once,CATRREASGELFF,TGTGCCACCAGACGGGAGGCCTCCGGGGAGCTGTTTTTT
TRBJ2-7,TRBV6-5,TRBD2,-,CASSYRGGGSYEQYF,TGTGCCAGCAGTTACCGCGGCGGGGGAAGCTACGAGCAGTACTTC
TRBJ2-1,TRBV18,TRBD2,-,CASSSRPSGATYNEQFF,TGTGCCAGCTCTTCTCGGCCTAGCGGGGCTACCTACAATGAGCAGTTCTTC
TRBJ2-7,TRBV19,TRBD2,-,CAFFGGRAEYEQYF,TGTGCCTTTTTTGGTGGGAGGGCCGAGTACGAGCAGTACTTC
TRBJ2-7,TRBV3-1/TRBV3-2,-,once,CASSQDPGVSAYEQYF,TGTGCCAGCAGCCAAGATCCGGGAGTGTCCGCCTACGAGCAGTACTTC
TRBJ1-6,TRBV18,-,-,CASSEGGVAYNSPLHF,TGTGCCAGCTCAGAAGGGGGGGTCGCCTATAATTCACCCCTCCACTTT
TRBJ1-4,TRBV30,-,-,CAWNRDGEKLFF,TGTGCCTGGAACAGGGATGGGGAAAAACTGTTTTTT